Detailed here is one TCR beta chain. Its target is not known. The sample is drawn from a study of early T cells in non-severe SARS-CoV-2 infection. Notes on the study in general: Sequences matched to VDJdb favored anti-spike CD8 responses, while private and CD4 specificities were missed.

With 6 bases removed from V and 5 bases from J, the gap between germline ends came to 12 bases. The germline V gene encodes CDR1 DFQATT and CDR2 SNEGSKA (reference sequence). The CDR3 loop spans 12 amino acids. Individual cDNA molecules carried attached unique molecular identifiers. Each CDR3 protein is one row after TCRdb ran MiXCR on the 5' RACE reads. This sample yields some 31,000 distinct CDR3 sequences, of which approximately 5.2% are seen a single time; 4.5% to 5.5% belongs to the top ten. The gene calls are TRBV20-1 and TRBJ2-3; D is undetermined. The source of this sequence is an adult who was a healthcare worker with PCR-confirmed SARS-CoV-2 infection or an uninfected control (not recorded which). Sequencing used whole blood. CDR3 loop: CSAKTQKDTQYF. Written as DNA, the CDR3 is TGCAGTGCCAAGACGCAGAAAGATACGCAGTATTTT.